One and the same sample provided the 16 T cell receptor beta chains below, sequenced in a study of beta chain features in type 1 diabetes. Study results and caveats: Shortening of TCRB CDR3s, moderate but significant, appeared in all four CD4+ subsets of Type 1 diabetes patients.

These TCRs are of unknown antigen specificity. The authors reverse transcribed all of the isolated RNA, so sequencing captured expressed TCRB transcripts. Profiled with immunoSEQ multiplex PCR; TCRdb holds only in-frame clones, not every one. There are roughly 400,000 clones in the sample; around a tenth occur only once, and around 0.66% lies in the top ten. Sequenced: central memory CD4+ T cells from blood. The receptors stem from a man between 25 and 39 years old with type 1 diabetes.

This clone occurred many times. The V gene is TRBV2, the J gene TRBJ2-1; 7 bases are a match to TRBD2. CDR1 is SNHLY, CDR2 FYNNEI, per germline. This CDR3 has 15 residues. V gave up 1 base and J gave up 2 bases; unmatched junction bases: 2. CDR3 sequence: CASSEGLAPYNEQFF. As DNA, the CDR3 is TGTGCCAGCAGTGAAGGACTAGCCCCCTACAATGAGCAGTTCTTC.

This clone was counted a few times. CDR3 residues: CASSIGLASTGELFF. The CDR3 bases are TGTGCCAGCAGCATTGGTCTGGCGAGCACCGGGGAGCTGTTTTTT. The gene calls are TRBV7-2 and TRBJ2-2, with D unclear. This CDR3 is built from 15 residues. The germline V and J ends were trimmed by 5 bases and 4 bases, with 14 bases remaining between them. In germline, CDR1 is SGHTA, CDR2 FQGNSA.

This chain joins TRBV10-1 and TRBJ2-7; 10 bases map to TRBD1. Germline assignment: CDR1 WNHNN and CDR2 SYGVQD (reference sequence). The CDR3 spans 15 residues. V dropped 1 base and J dropped 3; count of bases not matched to a gene: 3. CDR3 sequence: CASSEFGTGVYEQYF. DNA of the CDR3: TGCGCCAGCAGTGAGTTCGGGACAGGGGTCTACGAGCAGTACTTC.

The chain has TRBV18 and TRBJ1-2; 8 nucleotides align to TRBD1. The length of the CDR3 is 14 residues. After removal of 2 bases from V and 5 bases from J, the junction contained 4 bases not matched to a gene. Germline CDR1 reads KGHSH; CDR2 reads LQKENI. This CDR3 reads CASSPGQGGYGYTF. DNA for the CDR3: TGTGCCAGCTCACCAGGACAGGGTGGATATGGCTACACCTTC. Complete variable domain (other parts from reference TRBV18 and TRBJ1-2): NAGVMQNPRHLVRRRGQEARLRCSPMKGHSHVYWYRQLPEEGLKFMVYLQKENIIDESGMPKERFSAEFPKEGPSILRIQQVVRGDSAAYFCASSPGQGGYGYTFGSGTRLTVV.

This clone was seen more than once but under ten times. The J gene is TRBJ2-3, the V gene TRBV5-1; TRBD1 agrees at 8 bases. With 3 bases clipped from V and 3 bases from J, the junction kept 6 bases outside the gene matches. Germline lookup yields CDR1 SGHRS and CDR2 YFSETQ. There are 15 residues in the CDR3. The CDR3: CASSWGQDKTDTQYF. Here the CDR3 DNA reads TGCGCCAGCAGCTGGGGACAGGACAAAACAGATACGCAGTATTTT.

As for this clone: Distinct nucleotide sequences in the sample also encode this CDR3. J is TRBJ2-7 and V is TRBV30, with D possibly matching TRBD2 (5 bases). Per germline, CDR1 GTSNPN and CDR2 SVGIG (reference sequence). The CDR3 totals 14 residues. Trimming pared 0 bases from V and 6 bases from J, leaving 15 bases between. The CDR3 DNA sequence: TGTGCCTGGAGTGTATTGAGCGCGGGTCGCGAGCAGTACTTC. This encodes CAWSVLSAGREQYF.

Ten or more counts support this clone. The V gene is TRBV14, the J gene TRBJ2-1; no firm D call. CDR3 length: 13 residues. Between the trimmed V and J ends, which lost 0 bases and 9 bases, there was a span of 9 bases. Germline values: CDR1 SGHDN, CDR2 FVKESK. The CDR3 sequence is CASSQEEGLEQFF. The CDR3 region has the DNA TGTGCCAGCAGCCAAGAGGAAGGGCTTGAGCAGTTCTTC.

This clone was seen many times. V and J are TRBV28 and TRBJ1-4; D is unresolved. Trimming removed 6 bases at V and 8 bases at J, with 28 bases between. There are 18 residues in the CDR3. The germline V gene has CDR1 MDHEN and CDR2 SYDVKM. The CDR3 reads CASSASKLGWNDGEKLFF. For the CDR3, the DNA is TGTGCCAGCAGCGCCTCAAAACTCGGCTGGAACGACGGCGAAAAACTGTTTTTT. Complete variable domain (other parts from reference TRBV28 and TRBJ1-4): DVKVTQSSRYLVKRTGEKVFLECVQDMDHENMFWYRQDPGLGLRLIYFSYDVKMKEKGDIPEGYSVSREKKERFSLILESASTNQTSMYLCASSASKLGWNDGEKLFFGSGTQLSVL.

This clone appeared once. The chain has TRBV19 and TRBJ1-5, with D perhaps TRBD1 (6 bases). V was clipped by 2 bases and J by 7 bases, with 15 bases between them. Per germline, CDR1 LNHDA and CDR2 SQIVND (reference sequence). The length of the CDR3 is 15 residues. The CDR3 loop is CASSITPRGGQPQHF. The CDR3 DNA follows: TGTGCCAGTAGTATAACCCCCAGGGGAGGACAGCCCCAGCATTTT.

This clone was seen a few times. The gene calls are TRBV2 and TRBJ1-5; TRBD1 agrees at 7 bases. Germline CDR1 is SNHLY and CDR2 is FYNNEI. V dropped 9 bases and J dropped 4; count of bases not matched to a gene: 9. The CDR3 covers 14 residues. CDR3 nucleotide sequence: TGTGCCAGTACTCGGGACAGACGGAATCAGCCCCAGCATTTT. Translated: CASTRDRRNQPQHF.

The table lists this clone with a few counts. The gene calls are TRBV28 and TRBJ2-1; D not resolved. V lost 4 bases, J lost 6 bases, and 10 bases lay in between. This CDR3 comprises 13 residues. CDR1 and CDR2 (germline): MDHEN, SYDVKM. CDR3 sequence: CASSSWTGNEQFF. CDR3 in DNA: TGTGCCAGCAGTTCTTGGACGGGCAATGAGCAGTTCTTC.

The V gene is TRBV5-1, the J gene TRBJ2-2; tentatively, D is TRBD2 (6 bases). CDR3 length equals 13 residues. Per the germline V gene, CDR1 is SGHRS and CDR2 is YFSETQ. The CDR3 sequence is CATSGLATGELFF. The CDR3 coding sequence is TGCGCTACTTCGGGGCTAGCGACCGGGGAGCTGTTTTTT.

The chain couples TRBV30 to TRBJ2-3, with D possibly TRBD2 on 5 matching bases. The germline V gene encodes CDR1 GTSNPN and CDR2 SVGIG (reference sequence). CDR3 length equals 11 residues. V was cut by 4 bases and J by 4 bases, with 6 bases left in between. In DNA form, the CDR3 reads TGTGCCTGGACCGGGGCAGATACGCAGTATTTT. It translates to CAWTGADTQYF.

V and J are TRBV27 and TRBJ2-5; a weak D match, TRBD2 (7 bases). Germline V gives CDR1 MNHEY, CDR2 SMNVEV (reference sequence). The ends were cut back, 6 bases at V and 2 bases at J, with 25 bases in the middle. CDR3 size: 18 residues. CDR3 sequence: CASSRRANAGRGQETQYF. Here the CDR3 DNA reads TGTGCCAGCAGCCGTAGAGCCAATGCGGGGAGGGGGCAAGAGACCCAGTACTTC.

This clone has ten or more counts. The J gene is TRBJ1-2, the V gene TRBV4-1; D gene unclear. The CDR3 is 13 amino acids. The V end lost 1 base, the J end lost 8 bases, and 11 bases lay between the germline ends. CDR1 and CDR2 (germline): MGHRA, YSYEKL. CDR3 sequence: CASSQGSGVGYTF. CDR3 sequence (DNA): TGCGCCAGCAGCCAAGGAAGTGGCGTCGGCTACACCTTC.

The chain has TRBV10-3 and TRBJ2-1; 8 bases map to TRBD2. After removal of 1 base from V and 3 bases from J, the junction contained 2 bases not matched to a gene. The CDR3 is 15 residues long. Germline V lookup: CDR1 ENHRY, CDR2 SYGVKD. CDR3 loop: CAISEWAGGYNEQFF. DNA for the CDR3: TGTGCCATCAGTGAGTGGGCGGGAGGCTACAATGAGCAGTTCTTC.